The 29 T cell receptor beta chains reported below all come from one sample, sequenced in a study of cytomegalovirus exposure and HLA in healthy donors. The primer mix had 60 Vbeta and 13 Jbeta primers. Measured with immunoSEQ multiplex PCR; TCRdb has only the in-frame clones, and not every one. In the table there are 85,000 to 100,000 clones, roughly four fifths of which are singletons. Sequences were obtained from PBMCs. Source of these receptors: a woman between 18 and 29 years old in good health and CMV-seropositive.

The chain uses TRBV15 and TRBJ1-2; a weak D match, TRBD1 (6 bases). The CDR3 is 14 amino acids. V was clipped by 1 base and J by 0 bases, with 6 bases between them. Germline V gene sequence: CDR1 LNHNV, CDR2 YYDKDF (reference sequence). The CDR3 here is CATSRGQANYGYTF. DNA of the CDR3: TGTGCCACCAGCAGAGGACAGGCTAACTATGGCTACACCTTC. The entire variable domain, with the rest obtained from reference TRBV15 and TRBJ1-2, is as follows: DAMVIQNPRYQVTQFGKPVTLSCSQTLNHNVMYWYQQKSSQAPKLLFHYYDKDFNNEADTPDNFQSRRPNTSFCFLDIRSPGLGDTAMYLCATSRGQANYGYTFGSGTRLTVV.

This sequence joins TRBV6-5 and TRBJ2-1; 7 bases are shared with TRBD1. The CDR3 totals 15 residues. J lost 3 bases, V lost 6 bases, and 8 bases had no gene match. Germline V CDR1 and CDR2: MNHEY, SVGAGI. The CDR3 nucleotides read TGTGCCAGCAGCCTTACCGGGACAGACTACAATGAGCAGTTCTTC. It is translated as CASSLTGTDYNEQFF.

V and J are TRBV4-2 and TRBJ2-3, with D possibly being TRBD2 (5 bases). With 0 bases removed from V and 1 base from J, the gap between germline ends came to 20 bases. Germline CDR1 and CDR2: LGHNA and YNFKEQ. The length of the CDR3 is 19 residues. The chain's CDR3 is CASSQEEDLFGLGTDTQYF. CDR3 nucleotides: TGTGCCAGCAGCCAAGAGGAAGATCTTTTTGGACTCGGCACAGATACGCAGTATTTT.

This clone was recorded a few times. Different DNA sequences within this sample yield the same CDR3. The rearrangement uses TRBV5-1 and TRBJ2-1, with 9 nucleotides matching TRBD1. The CDR3 contains 15 residues. Germline assignment: CDR1 SGHRS and CDR2 YFSETQ. The ends lost 0 bases at V and 2 bases at J; junction bases unmatched: 0. This chain's CDR3 is CASSLGQGAYNEQFF. The CDR3 DNA sequence: TGCGCCAGCAGCTTGGGACAGGGGGCCTACAATGAGCAGTTCTTC. The full variable domain, completed using reference TRBV5-1 and TRBJ2-1, is KAGVTQTPRYLIKTRGQQVTLSCSPISGHRSVSWYQQTPGQGLQFLFEYFSETQRNKGNFPGRFSGRQFSNSRSEMNVSTLELGDSALYLCASSLGQGAYNEQFFGPGTRLTVL.

This chain uses TRBV5-1 with TRBJ2-2, with 8 bases lining up with TRBD1. V lost 4 bases to trimming and J lost 4 bases; unmatched junction nucleotides: 6. Per the germline V gene, CDR1 is SGHRS and CDR2 is YFSETQ. CDR3 length: 15 amino acids. CDR3 loop: CASSGQTGATGELFF. CDR3 DNA sequence: TGCGCCAGCAGCGGTCAGACAGGGGCCACCGGGGAGCTGTTTTTT. Together with reference TRBV5-1 and TRBJ2-2, the CDR3 gives the full variable domain: KAGVTQTPRYLIKTRGQQVTLSCSPISGHRSVSWYQQTPGQGLQFLFEYFSETQRNKGNFPGRFSGRQFSNSRSEMNVSTLELGDSALYLCASSGQTGATGELFFGEGSRLTVL.

This chain joins TRBV28 and TRBJ2-1, with TRBD2 as a possible D gene (5 bases). Between the trimmed V and J ends, which lost 6 bases and 9 bases, there was a span of 9 bases. The germline CDR1 and CDR2 sequences are MDHEN and SYDVKM. The CDR3 totals 11 residues. The CDR3 reads CASSPRAEQFF. The CDR3 DNA reads as TGTGCCAGCAGCCCGAGGGCTGAGCAGTTCTTC.

The V gene is TRBV5-1, the J gene TRBJ2-3; 12 bases match TRBD1. J lost 2 bases, V lost 4 bases, and 5 bases had no gene match. CDR1 and CDR2 from the germline V gene are SGHRS and YFSETQ. The CDR3 length is 16 residues. This CDR3 reads CASSKGTGGLTDTQYF. The CDR3 region has the DNA TGCGCCAGCAGCAAAGGGACAGGGGGCCTCACAGATACGCAGTATTTT. Using reference TRBV5-1 and TRBJ2-3 for the parts outside the CDR3, the full variable domain is KAGVTQTPRYLIKTRGQQVTLSCSPISGHRSVSWYQQTPGQGLQFLFEYFSETQRNKGNFPGRFSGRQFSNSRSEMNVSTLELGDSALYLCASSKGTGGLTDTQYFGPGTRLTVL.

V and J are TRBV27 and TRBJ1-4; unclear D gene. Germline CDR1 reads MNHEY; CDR2 reads SMNVEV (reference sequence). Trimming removed 2 bases at V and 8 bases at J, with 18 bases between. This CDR3 has 16 residues. CDR3 nucleotide sequence: TGTGCCAGCAGTTTACGTGAGGGTGGGATCCACGAAAAACTGTTTTTT. Protein: CASSLREGGIHEKLFF. Filled out from reference TRBV27 and TRBJ1-4, the complete variable domain reads EAQVTQNPRYLITVTGKKLTVTCSQNMNHEYMSWYRQDPGLGLRQIYYSMNVEVTDKGDVPEGYKVSRKEKRNFPLILESPSPNQTSLYFCASSLREGGIHEKLFFGSGTQLSVL.

The chain carries TRBV19 and TRBJ2-5; 7 bases fit TRBD1. The CDR3 is 16 residues long. Germline CDR1 is LNHDA and CDR2 is SQIVND (reference sequence). The V segment lost 5 bases and the J segment 8 bases; nucleotides outside the gene matches: 17. The CDR3 protein is CASSSPRGQHKNTQYF. CDR3 bases: TGTGCCAGTAGTTCACCTCGGGGACAGCATAAGAATACCCAGTACTTC.

The chain recombines TRBV30 with TRBJ2-7, with a tentative D call TRBD1 (6 bases). Trimming removed 2 bases at V and 5 bases at J, with 13 bases between. The CDR3 is 13 amino acids. Germline-derived CDR1 and CDR2 are GTSNPN and SVGIG (reference sequence). The CDR3 sequence: CAWSPGTTNEQYF. As DNA, the CDR3 is TGTGCCTGGAGTCCCGGGACAACAAACGAGCAGTACTTC.

The sample holds a few counts of this clone. The chain employs TRBV6-5 and TRBJ1-1; TRBD1 aligns across 7 bases. The germline CDR1 and CDR2 sequences are MNHEY and SVGAGI. CDR3 length: 12 amino acids. Unmatched junction bases numbered 3, after V lost 7 bases and J lost 4 bases. This CDR3 is CASNRGPTEAFF. The CDR3 DNA reads TGTGCCAGCAACAGGGGACCCACTGAAGCTTTCTTT.

The genes are TRBV7-8 and TRBJ1-2; possible D gene TRBD1, 6 bases. This CDR3 contains 13 residues. Trimming pared 5 bases from V and 8 bases from J, leaving 15 bases between. Germline lookup yields CDR1 SGHVS and CDR2 FQNEAQ. The CDR3 bases are TGTGCCAGCAGCAAAAACAGGGTATTGGGCTACACCTTC. Amino acid sequence: CASSKNRVLGYTF.

The chain links TRBV7-2 to TRBJ1-1; no reliable D call. V lost 3 bases and J lost 3, with 5 bases in between. Germline CDR1 is SGHTA and CDR2 is FQGNSA. The CDR3 runs 12 residues. The CDR3, as DNA: TGTGCCAGCAGCTTGTCCTACACTGAAGCTTTCTTT. It encodes CASSLSYTEAFF.

V gene TRBV15 combines with J gene TRBJ1-2, with D maybe TRBD1 (5 bases). V lost 3 bases, J lost 2 bases, and 10 bases lay in between. CDR3 length: 14 amino acids. The germline V gene encodes CDR1 LNHNV and CDR2 YYDKDF (reference sequence). CDR3: CATSSQGLNYGYTF. CDR3 nucleotide sequence: TGTGCCACCAGCAGCCAGGGACTGAACTATGGCTACACCTTC. The full variable domain, in which reference TRBV15 and TRBJ1-2 provide the parts outside the CDR3, is DAMVIQNPRYQVTQFGKPVTLSCSQTLNHNVMYWYQQKSSQAPKLLFHYYDKDFNNEADTPDNFQSRRPNTSFCFLDIRSPGLGDTAMYLCATSSQGLNYGYTFGSGTRLTVV.

V is TRBV5-6 and J is TRBJ2-3; TRBD2 agrees at 12 bases. CDR1 and CDR2 (germline): SGHDT, YYEEEE. The CDR3 sequence is 18 residues long. The J segment lost 5 bases and the V segment lost 0 bases, leaving 10 bases of the junction unmatched. In nucleotides, the CDR3 is TGTGCCAGCAGCTTGGTTTCATCTAGCGGGAGGGTGATAGATACGCAGTATTTT. Translated: CASSLVSSSGRVIDTQYF.

The chain carries TRBV6-5 and TRBJ2-2; D is unresolved. The CDR3 is 13 residues long. Germline assignment: CDR1 MNHEY and CDR2 SVGAGI. The germline V and J ends were trimmed by 8 bases and 0 bases, with 7 bases remaining between them. The CDR3 DNA is TGTGCCAGCGGCACAGCGAACACCGGGGAGCTGTTTTTT. Translation gives CASGTANTGELFF.

V gene TRBV15 combines with J gene TRBJ2-7, with TRBD2 matching 7 bases. V lost 6 bases and J lost 0; bases outside the gene matches: 5. Looked up from germline, CDR1 is LNHNV and CDR2 is YYDKDF (reference sequence). The CDR3 runs 14 residues. The DNA for the CDR3 is TGTGCCACCAGGCGCGAGCGGGGCTCCTACGAGCAGTACTTC. Amino acid sequence: CATRRERGSYEQYF. Looking up the rest from reference TRBV15 and TRBJ2-7 gives the full variable domain: DAMVIQNPRYQVTQFGKPVTLSCSQTLNHNVMYWYQQKSSQAPKLLFHYYDKDFNNEADTPDNFQSRRPNTSFCFLDIRSPGLGDTAMYLCATRRERGSYEQYFGPGTRLTVT.

The chain has TRBV19 and TRBJ1-1; D perhaps matches TRBD1 (5 bases). V dropped 1 base and J dropped 1 base, with 13 bases sitting between them. The germline V gene encodes CDR1 LNHDA and CDR2 SQIVND (reference sequence). CDR3 size: 16 residues. As DNA, the CDR3 is TGTGCCAGTAGTATAGTGACATGGGGCAAGAACACTGAAGCTTTCTTT. Amino acids: CASSIVTWGKNTEAFF.

V is TRBV2 and J is TRBJ2-3; 8 bases map to TRBD2. The CDR3 consists of 14 residues. The J segment lost 5 bases and the V segment lost 5 bases, leaving 6 bases of the junction unmatched. In germline, CDR1 is SNHLY, CDR2 FYNNEI. The CDR3 loop reads CASSSLLAGDTQYF. The CDR3 bases are TGTGCCAGCAGTAGTTTGCTAGCGGGAGATACGCAGTATTTT.

The chain couples TRBV5-4 to TRBJ2-7; 9 positions agree with TRBD2. This CDR3 spans 13 amino acids. Germline V gene sequence: CDR1 SGHNT, CDR2 YYREEE (reference sequence). V was pared by 6 bases and J by 7 bases, with 8 bases of the junction left unmatched. CDR3 loop: CASTWGGRGEQYF. In nucleotides, the CDR3 is TGTGCCAGCACCTGGGGCGGGAGGGGAGAGCAGTACTTC.

The rearrangement uses TRBV4-2 and TRBJ2-7; a possible D gene is TRBD2 (5 bases). This CDR3 is 17 amino acids long. V was trimmed by 5 bases and J by 4 bases, leaving 24 bases between them. In germline, CDR1 is LGHNA, CDR2 YNFKEQ. The CDR3 here is CASSGKTRTRESYEQYF. CDR3 coding DNA: TGTGCCAGCAGCGGAAAGACCCGAACTAGGGAATCGTACGAGCAGTACTTC.

The chain uses TRBV18 and TRBJ1-4, with 7 bases lining up with TRBD1. V was clipped by 3 bases and J by 6 bases; unmatched bases: 7. CDR3 size: 15 residues. The germline CDR1 and CDR2 sequences are KGHSH and LQKENI. CDR3 sequence reads: CASSPRRGRDEKLFF. CDR3 DNA sequence: TGTGCCAGCTCACCGAGGAGGGGGCGCGATGAAAAACTGTTTTTT. The full variable domain, its missing parts supplied by reference TRBV18 and TRBJ1-4, is NAGVMQNPRHLVRRRGQEARLRCSPMKGHSHVYWYRQLPEEGLKFMVYLQKENIIDESGMPKERFSAEFPKEGPSILRIQQVVRGDSAAYFCASSPRRGRDEKLFFGSGTQLSVL.

The chain links TRBV5-1 to TRBJ1-2; D unresolved. The CDR3 has 12 amino acids. V was clipped by 5 bases and J by 3 bases, with 8 bases between them. Germline values: CDR1 SGHRS, CDR2 YFSETQ. The CDR3 is CASRTDYYGYTF. In DNA form, the CDR3 reads TGCGCCAGCAGGACGGACTACTATGGCTACACCTTC. Filled out from reference TRBV5-1 and TRBJ1-2, the complete variable domain reads KAGVTQTPRYLIKTRGQQVTLSCSPISGHRSVSWYQQTPGQGLQFLFEYFSETQRNKGNFPGRFSGRQFSNSRSEMNVSTLELGDSALYLCASRTDYYGYTFGSGTRLTVV.

The chain employs TRBV5-1 and TRBJ2-7; D is possibly TRBD2 (6 bases). Germline loops: CDR1 SGHRS, CDR2 YFSETQ. V lost 5 bases and J 3 bases, leaving 15 bases between the germline ends. The CDR3 is 14 residues long. DNA for the CDR3: TGCGCCAGCAGATTAGGAGGGCCGGTCTACGAGCAGTACTTC. Protein sequence: CASRLGGPVYEQYF.

The chain employs TRBV9 and TRBJ2-1; 7 nucleotides line up with TRBD2. The CDR3 loop spans 15 amino acids. Germline-derived CDR1 and CDR2 are SGDLS and YYNGEE. With V trimmed by 4 bases and J by 10 bases, 14 bases remained unmatched. Written as DNA, the CDR3 is TGTGCCAGCAGCATCGGAAGGACTAGTCCCTACGAGCAGTTCTTC. This translates into CASSIGRTSPYEQFF.

V gene TRBV5-6 combines with J gene TRBJ1-5; D might be TRBD1 (5 bases). Germline CDR1 reads SGHDT; CDR2 reads YYEEEE. The ends were cut back, 5 bases at V and 1 base at J, with 10 bases in the middle. This CDR3 has 14 residues. This CDR3 is CASSQGTSNQPQHF. The CDR3 DNA reads TGTGCCAGCAGTCAGGGTACGAGCAATCAGCCCCAGCATTTT.

About this clone: The junction differs from germline at one of its ends, possibly a read error. The rearrangement links TRBV27 to TRBJ1-1; D gene uncertain. From germline, CDR1 is MNHEY and CDR2 SMNVEV (reference sequence). The CDR3 loop spans 13 amino acids. For the CDR3, the DNA is TGTGCCAGCAGTATAGACGGGAACGCTGAAGCTTTCTTT. Its protein is CASSIDGNAEAFF.

This clone was recorded only once. The chain has TRBV4-2 and TRBJ2-7, with D perhaps TRBD1 (5 bases). Deletions cut 0 bases from V and 5 bases from J, with 20 bases between. The CDR3 contains 17 residues. Germline loops: CDR1 LGHNA, CDR2 YNFKEQ. This CDR3 is CASSQDRAQERSNEQYF. In DNA, the CDR3 is TGTGCCAGCAGCCAAGATCGGGCACAGGAAAGGTCGAACGAGCAGTACTTC.

V and J are TRBV28 and TRBJ2-5; TRBD2 might be the D (7 bases). Germline V gene lookup returns CDR1 MDHEN and CDR2 SYDVKM. The CDR3 is 12 amino acids. The germline V and J ends were trimmed by 6 bases and 6 bases, with 11 bases remaining between them. The CDR3 bases are TGTGCCAGCAGACAGGGAGGGAAGACCCAGTACTTC. Translating it yields CASRQGGKTQYF.